This TCR beta chain was recorded in a study of T cell responses to AZD1222 COVID-19 vaccine. Repertoires were generated with immunoSEQ multiplex PCR, while TCRdb's copy carries only in-frame clones and drops some. The repertoire consists of 160,000 or so clones, with roughly 90% occurring once and the leading ten covering over 4.5%. The origin of this receptor is an adult in good health. The sequenced sample was peripheral blood, obtained on day 0 of AZD1222 vaccination.

CDR3 residues: CASSYVTVGDTEAFF. For the CDR3, the DNA is TGTGCCAGCAGCTATGTGACAGTGGGGGACACTGAAGCTTTCTTT. The chain employs TRBV5-5 and TRBJ1-1; tentatively, D is TRBD1 (5 bases). The CDR3 is made up of 15 amino acids. The V gene's germline CDR1 is SGHKS and CDR2 YYEKEE (reference sequence). The germline V and J ends were trimmed by 3 bases and 3 bases, with 15 bases remaining between them.